This TCR beta chain derives from a study of shared clonotypes between healthy human individuals. Looking at the study overall: The plates for each donor numbered three CD4 naive, three CD4 memory, two CD8 naive and one CD8 memory. Study-wide results and limits: Relative to memory subsets, naive subsets generally showed larger estimated richness.

Method: immunoSEQ multiplex PCR; TCRdb's copy keeps in-frame clones and lacks some. In the table there are roughly 640,000 clones, 97% of which are singletons. With regard to this clone: Its antigen remains unknown.

With 2 bases removed from V and 8 bases from J, the gap between germline ends came to 21 bases. CDR3 size: 16 residues. Germline CDR1 and CDR2: MDHEN and SYDVKM. The TCR comes from a woman aged 25 to 39 in good health. The chain carries TRBV28 and TRBJ1-2, with D unresolved. Source material: naive CD4+ T cells sorted from blood. Subset described: CD45RA+ positively selected. CDR3 in amino acids: CASSLRTRPPLGGYTF. The DNA of the CDR3 is TGTGCCAGCAGTTTACGGACCCGGCCGCCCCTTGGGGGCTACACCTTC.